The 4 T cell receptor beta chains in this list originate from one sample, sequenced in a study of CD8 T cells in Susac syndrome. RNA was extracted with the RNeasy kit, and a quantity of roughly 0.5 to 1 ug was reverse transcribed using random hexamers. A single record per CDR3 protein comes from TCRdb applying MiXCR to the immunoSEQ multiplex PCR reads. Of 150,000 to 200,000 distinct CDR3 sequences in the sample, around 94% were seen once. Source material: CD4+ T cells from PBMCs. The source is a human donor with multiple sclerosis.

The V call is TRBV29-1, the J call TRBJ1-2; 9 bases are a match to TRBD1. After removal of 4 bases from V and 7 bases from J, the junction contained 13 bases not matched to a gene. There are 15 residues in the CDR3. Germline values: CDR1 SQVTM, CDR2 ANQGSEA. CDR3 residues: CSVVGTGLRASGYTF. The CDR3 DNA reads TGCAGCGTTGTCGGGACAGGGCTTCGGGCTAGTGGCTACACCTTC.

The chain uses TRBV6-1 and TRBJ2-7, with TRBD2 matching 13 bases. The CDR3 contains 18 residues. The trim removed 6 bases at V and 2 bases at J, leaving 13 bases unmatched. Germline assignment: CDR1 MNHNS and CDR2 SASEGT. CDR3 residues: CASSSGTSGKIAPYEQYF. The CDR3 DNA reads TGTGCCAGCAGCTCCGGGACTAGCGGGAAAATAGCCCCCTACGAGCAGTACTTC.

The chain combines TRBV7-2 with TRBJ2-2; 10 bases are a match to TRBD1. Germline V gene data show CDR1 as SGHTA and CDR2 as FQGNSA. V shed 5 bases and J 4 bases; nucleotides not matched to a gene: 7. The CDR3 is made up of 16 amino acids. The CDR3 protein is CASSPRTGGVTGELFF. CDR3 nucleotides: TGTGCCAGCAGCCCACGGACAGGGGGAGTCACCGGGGAGCTGTTTTTT.

The V and J genes are TRBV9 and TRBJ2-5; a weak D match, TRBD1 (5 bases). Trimming removed 0 bases from V and 2 bases from J, with 11 bases in between. The CDR3 runs to 15 residues. Per the germline V gene, CDR1 is SGDLS and CDR2 is YYNGEE. CDR3 residues: CASSVGTHHQETQYF. Here the CDR3 DNA reads TGTGCCAGCAGCGTAGGGACACACCATCAAGAGACCCAGTACTTC.